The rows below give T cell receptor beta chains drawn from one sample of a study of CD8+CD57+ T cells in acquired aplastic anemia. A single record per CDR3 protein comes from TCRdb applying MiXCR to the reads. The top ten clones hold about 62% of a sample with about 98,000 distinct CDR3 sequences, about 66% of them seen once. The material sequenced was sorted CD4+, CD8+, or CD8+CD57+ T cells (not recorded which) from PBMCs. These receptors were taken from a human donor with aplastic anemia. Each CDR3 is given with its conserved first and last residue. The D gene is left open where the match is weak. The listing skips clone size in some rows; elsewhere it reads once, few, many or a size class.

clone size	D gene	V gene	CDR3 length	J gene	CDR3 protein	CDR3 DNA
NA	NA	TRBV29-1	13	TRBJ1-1	CSVDQAPNTEAFF	TGCAGCGTTGATCAGGCCCCGAACACTGAAGCTTTCTTT
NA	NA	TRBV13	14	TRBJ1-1	CASSKDRRGTEAFF	TGTGCCAGCAGCAAAGACAGGAGGGGGACTGAAGCTTTCTTT
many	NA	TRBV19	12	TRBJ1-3	CASTGSGNTIYF	TGTGCCAGTACAGGCTCTGGAAACACCATATATTTT
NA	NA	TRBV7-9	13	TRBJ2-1	CASSLIDYNEQFF	TGTGCCAGCAGCTTAATCGACTACAATGAGCAGTTCTTC
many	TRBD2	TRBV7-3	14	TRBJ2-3	CASSLLAGVDTQYF	TGTGCCAGCAGCTTGCTAGCGGGAGTTGATACGCAGTATTTT
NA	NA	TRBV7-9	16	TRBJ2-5	CASSKGSGKGQETQYF	TGTGCCAGCAGCAAAGGATCAGGGAAGGGGCAAGAGACCCAGTACTTC
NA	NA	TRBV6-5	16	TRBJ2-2	CASSYDSQVNTGELFF	TGTGCCAGCAGTTACGACAGCCAAGTGAACACCGGGGAGCTGTTTTTT
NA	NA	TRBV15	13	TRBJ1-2	CATSRGGDYGYTF	TGTGCCACCAGCAGGGGAGGGGACTATGGCTACACCTTC
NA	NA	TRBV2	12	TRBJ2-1	CASLGSYNEQFF	TGTGCCAGCCTGGGCTCCTACAATGAGCAGTTCTTC
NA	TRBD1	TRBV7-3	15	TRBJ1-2	CASSLRQGGIDGYTF	TGTGCCAGCAGCTTAAGACAGGGGGGGATCGATGGCTACACCTTC
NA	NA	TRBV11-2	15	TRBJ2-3	CASSLTGISTDTQYF	TGTGCCAGCAGCTTGACGGGTATAAGCACAGATACGCAGTATTTT
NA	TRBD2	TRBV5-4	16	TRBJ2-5	CASSIGLAGLQETQYF	TGTGCCAGCAGCATAGGACTAGCGGGACTGCAAGAGACCCAGTACTTC
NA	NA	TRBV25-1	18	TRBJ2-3	CASSEYIRGIQGTDTQYF	TGTGCCAGCAGTGAATATATACGGGGAATCCAAGGCACAGATACGCAGTATTTT
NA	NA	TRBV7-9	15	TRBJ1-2	CASSLGQGGSYGYTF	TGTGCCAGCAGCTTAGGGCAGGGTGGTTCCTATGGCTACACCTTC
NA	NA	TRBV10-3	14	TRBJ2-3	CAIRPGLAIDTQYF	TGTGCCATACGTCCGGGACTTGCCATAGATACGCAGTATTTT
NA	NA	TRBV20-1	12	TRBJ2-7	CSASLRAQEQYF	TGCAGTGCTAGTCTCCGGGCCCAAGAGCAGTACTTC
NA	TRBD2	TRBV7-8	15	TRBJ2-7	CASSPLAGDLYEQYF	TGTGCCAGCAGCCCACTAGCGGGGGACCTATACGAGCAGTACTTC
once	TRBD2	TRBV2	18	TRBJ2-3	CASSVLGTSGGVADTQYF	TGTGCCAGCAGTGTATTGGGGACTAGCGGGGGGGTCGCAGATACGCAGTATTTT
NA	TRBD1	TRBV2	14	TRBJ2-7	CASVEGQDSYEQYF	TGTGCCTCCGTTGAGGGACAGGATTCCTACGAGCAGTACTTC
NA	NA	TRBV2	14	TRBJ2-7	CASDQRTLGNEQYF	TGTGCCAGCGACCAACGGACCCTCGGCAACGAGCAGTACTTC
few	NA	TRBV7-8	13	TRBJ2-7	CASRSHKTYEQYF	TGTGCCAGCAGATCTCACAAAACCTACGAGCAGTACTTC
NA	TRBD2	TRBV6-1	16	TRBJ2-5	CARSATSGGAVETQYF	TGTGCCAGAAGTGCTACTAGCGGGGGGGCTGTGGAGACCCAGTACTTC
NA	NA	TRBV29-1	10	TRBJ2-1	CSVEGNEQFF	TGCAGCGTTGAAGGCAATGAGCAGTTCTTC
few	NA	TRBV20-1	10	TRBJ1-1	CSARRQEAFF	TGCAGTGCTAGGAGGCAGGAAGCTTTCTTT
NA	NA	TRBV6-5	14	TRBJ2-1	CASSYRGFHNEQFF	TGTGCCAGCAGTTACAGGGGCTTCCACAATGAGCAGTTCTTC
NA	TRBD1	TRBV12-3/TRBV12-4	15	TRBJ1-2	CASSFSWTGEYGYTF	TGTGCCAGCAGCTTCTCTTGGACAGGGGAATATGGCTACACCTTC
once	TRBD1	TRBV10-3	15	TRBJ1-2	CAISEQLQGRWGYTF	TGTGCCATCAGTGAGCAATTACAGGGGCGATGGGGCTACACCTTC
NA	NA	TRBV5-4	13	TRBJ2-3	CASSLYVTDTQYF	TGTGCCAGCAGCTTATACGTTACAGATACGCAGTATTTT